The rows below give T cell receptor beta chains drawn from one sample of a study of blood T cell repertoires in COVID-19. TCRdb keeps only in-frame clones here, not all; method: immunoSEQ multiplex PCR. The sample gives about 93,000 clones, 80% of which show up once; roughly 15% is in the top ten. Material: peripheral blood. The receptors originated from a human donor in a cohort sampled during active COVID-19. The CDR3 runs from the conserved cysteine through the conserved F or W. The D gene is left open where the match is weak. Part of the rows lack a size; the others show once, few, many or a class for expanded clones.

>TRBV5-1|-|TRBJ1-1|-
TGCGCCAGCAGCCCACAGGGACAAGGACGTGAAGCTTTCTTT
CASSPQGQGREAFF
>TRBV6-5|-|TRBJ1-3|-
TGTGCCAGCTCCTCTGGGGGCTTCGGAAACACCATATATTTT
CASSSGGFGNTIYF
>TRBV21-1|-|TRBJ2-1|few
TGTGCCAGCAGCAGCAGACAGGGGGCTTGCTACAATGAGCAGTTCTTC
CASSSRQGACYNEQFF
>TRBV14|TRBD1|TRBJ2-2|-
TGTGCCAGCAGCCGACAGGGGGTCGGGGAGCTGTTTTTT
CASSRQGVGELFF
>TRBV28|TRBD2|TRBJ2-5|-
TGTGCCAGCAGTTTCCTTCTGCTAGCGGGAGTCGGAGAGACCCAGTACTTC
CASSFLLLAGVGETQYF
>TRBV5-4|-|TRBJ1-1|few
TGTGCCAGCAGCTTCTTAGCGAAGAACACTGAAGCTTTCTTT
CASSFLAKNTEAFF
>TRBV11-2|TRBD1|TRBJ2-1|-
TGTGCCAGCAGCCCATGGGGACAGGGGTACAATGAGCAGTTCTTC
CASSPWGQGYNEQFF
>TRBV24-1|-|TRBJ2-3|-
TGTGCCACCAGTGATTTCTACAGGGTAGGCACAGATACGCAGTATTTT
CATSDFYRVGTDTQYF
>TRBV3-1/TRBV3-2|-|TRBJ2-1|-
TGTGCCAGCAGCCAAGGTCCCGCAGGGGTCGGCGAGCAGTTCTTC
CASSQGPAGVGEQFF
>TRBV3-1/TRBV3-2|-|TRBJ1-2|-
TGTGCCAGCAGCTATGGGGGGGACACCTCTCTCAGTGGCTACACCTTC
CASSYGGDTSLSGYTF
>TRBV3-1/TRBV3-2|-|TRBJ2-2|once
TGTGCCAGCAGCCAAATCAGGAACACCGGGGAGCTGTTTTTT
CASSQIRNTGELFF
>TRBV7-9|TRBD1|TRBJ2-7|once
TGTGCCAGCAGCCCGACAGGGGCGTCTGACGAGCAGTACTTC
CASSPTGASDEQYF
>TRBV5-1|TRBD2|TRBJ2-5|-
TGCGCCAGCAGCTCCTCGGGACTAGTATTCGAGACCCAGTACTTC
CASSSSGLVFETQYF
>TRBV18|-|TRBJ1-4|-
TGTGCCAGCTCACTCTCAGTTGCAACTAATGAAAAACTGTTTTTT
CASSLSVATNEKLFF
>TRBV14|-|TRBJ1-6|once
TGTGCCAGCAGCCAAGGGGGCCGGTCACCCCTCCACTTT
CASSQGGRSPLHF
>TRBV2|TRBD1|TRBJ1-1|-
TGTGCCAGCAGAACAAACAGGGGCCCGGAAGCTTTCTTT
CASRTNRGPEAFF
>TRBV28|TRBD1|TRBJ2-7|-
TGTGCCAGCCAGGACAGGGGTAAGCTATACGAGCAGTACTTC
CASQDRGKLYEQYF
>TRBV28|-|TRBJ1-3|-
TGTGCCAGCAGTTTCGACAGCTCTGGAAACACCATATATTTT
CASSFDSSGNTIYF
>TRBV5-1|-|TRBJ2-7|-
TGCGCCAGCAGCAGTCAGGGACACTTAAACTACGAGCAGTACTTC
CASSSQGHLNYEQYF
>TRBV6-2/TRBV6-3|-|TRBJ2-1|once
TGTGCCAGCAGTTACTCGGAGGGGTGGGCCAACAATGAGCAGTTCTTC
CASSYSEGWANNEQFF
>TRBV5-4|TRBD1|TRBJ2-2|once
TGTGCCAGCAGCAACCTGGACAGGAATGGGGCCGGGGAGCTGTTTTTT
CASSNLDRNGAGELFF
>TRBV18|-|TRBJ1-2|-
TGTGCCAGCTCAGGAAACAGGGATATTAGTGTTGGCTACACCTTC
CASSGNRDISVGYTF